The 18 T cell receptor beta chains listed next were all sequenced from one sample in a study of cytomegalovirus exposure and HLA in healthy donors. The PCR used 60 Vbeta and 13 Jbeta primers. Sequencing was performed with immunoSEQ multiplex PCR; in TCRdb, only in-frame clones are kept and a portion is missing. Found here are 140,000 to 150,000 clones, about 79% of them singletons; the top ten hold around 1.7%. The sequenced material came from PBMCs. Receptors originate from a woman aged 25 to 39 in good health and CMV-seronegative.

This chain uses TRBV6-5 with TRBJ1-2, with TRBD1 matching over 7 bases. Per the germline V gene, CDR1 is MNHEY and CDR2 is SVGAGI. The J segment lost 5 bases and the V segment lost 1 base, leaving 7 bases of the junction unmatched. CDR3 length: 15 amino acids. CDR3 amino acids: CASSYLDRIGYGYTF. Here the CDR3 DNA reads TGTGCCAGCAGTTACTTGGACAGGATAGGGTATGGCTACACCTTC.

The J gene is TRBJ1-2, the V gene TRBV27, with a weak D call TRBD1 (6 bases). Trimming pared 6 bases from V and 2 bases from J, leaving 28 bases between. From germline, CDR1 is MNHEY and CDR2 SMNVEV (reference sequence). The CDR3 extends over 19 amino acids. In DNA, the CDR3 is TGTGCCAGCAGGCCTATGGTCGGTGTCTCGGACAGTATGAACTATGGCTACACCTTC. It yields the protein CASRPMVGVSDSMNYGYTF.

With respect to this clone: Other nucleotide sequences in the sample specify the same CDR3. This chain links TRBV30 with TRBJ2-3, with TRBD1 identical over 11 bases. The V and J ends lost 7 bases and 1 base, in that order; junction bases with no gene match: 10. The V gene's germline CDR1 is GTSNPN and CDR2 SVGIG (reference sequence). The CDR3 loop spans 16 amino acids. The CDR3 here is CAYRDRGTAGTDTQYF. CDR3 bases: TGTGCCTACCGGGACAGGGGGACGGCGGGCACAGATACGCAGTATTTT.

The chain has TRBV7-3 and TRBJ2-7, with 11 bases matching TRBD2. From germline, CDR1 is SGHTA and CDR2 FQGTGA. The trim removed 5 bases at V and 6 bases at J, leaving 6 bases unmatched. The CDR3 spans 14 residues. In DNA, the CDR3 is TGTGCCAGCAGCGTGACTAGCGGGGAGAGCGAGCAGTACTTC. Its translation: CASSVTSGESEQYF.

Here the CDR3 reads CASSPGLAGTDTQYF. For the CDR3, the DNA is TGTGCCAGCTCACCAGGGCTAGCGGGCACAGATACGCAGTATTTT. This sequence joins TRBV18 and TRBJ2-3; 7 nucleotides match TRBD2. The CDR3 covers 15 residues. The V segment lost 2 bases and the J segment 1 base; nucleotides outside the gene matches: 3. Germline values: CDR1 KGHSH, CDR2 LQKENI.

The CDR3 coding sequence is TGTGCCAGCAGTTCCACGACAGGGTTCTCAGGAAAACTGTTTTTT. Amino acids: CASSSTTGFSGKLFF. The chain employs TRBV27 and TRBJ1-4, with 7 bases lining up with TRBD1. Germline CDR1 reads MNHEY; CDR2 reads SMNVEV (reference sequence). This CDR3 contains 15 residues. V was clipped by 4 bases and J by 10 bases; unmatched bases: 12.

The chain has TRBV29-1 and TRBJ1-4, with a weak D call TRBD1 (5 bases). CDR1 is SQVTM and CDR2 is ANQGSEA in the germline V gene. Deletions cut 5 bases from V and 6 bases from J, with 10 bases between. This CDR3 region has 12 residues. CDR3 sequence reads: CSVSGLDEKLFF. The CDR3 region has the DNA TGCAGCGTTTCGGGACTCGATGAAAAACTGTTTTTT.

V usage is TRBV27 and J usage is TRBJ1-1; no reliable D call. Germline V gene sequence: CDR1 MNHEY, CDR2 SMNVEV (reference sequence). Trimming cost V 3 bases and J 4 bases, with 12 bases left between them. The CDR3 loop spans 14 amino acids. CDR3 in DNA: TGTGCCAGCAGTTTCTTAGGCTCGGGCACTGAAGCTTTCTTT. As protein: CASSFLGSGTEAFF.

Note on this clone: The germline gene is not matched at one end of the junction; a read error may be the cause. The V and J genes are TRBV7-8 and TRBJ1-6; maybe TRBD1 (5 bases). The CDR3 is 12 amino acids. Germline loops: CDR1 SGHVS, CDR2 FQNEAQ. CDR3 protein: CASSFLGGENEF. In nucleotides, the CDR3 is TGTGCCAGCAGCTTCTTGGGGGGAGAGAATGAATTT.

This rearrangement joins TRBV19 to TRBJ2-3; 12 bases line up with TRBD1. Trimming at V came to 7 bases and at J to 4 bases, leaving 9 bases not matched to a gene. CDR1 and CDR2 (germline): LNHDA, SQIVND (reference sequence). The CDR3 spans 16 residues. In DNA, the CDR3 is TGTGCCAGTACCGATCGGGGACAGGGGGCATCAGATACGCAGTATTTT. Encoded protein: CASTDRGQGASDTQYF.

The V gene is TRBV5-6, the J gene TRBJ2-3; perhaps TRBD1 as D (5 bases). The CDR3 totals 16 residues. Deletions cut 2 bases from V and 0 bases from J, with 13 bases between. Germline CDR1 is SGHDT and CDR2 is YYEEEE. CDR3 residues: CASSLYTGASTDTQYF. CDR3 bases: TGTGCCAGCAGCTTATACACAGGTGCTAGCACAGATACGCAGTATTTT. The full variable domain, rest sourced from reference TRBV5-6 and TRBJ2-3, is DAGVTQSPTHLIKTRGQQVTLRCSPKSGHDTVSWYQQALGQGPQFIFQYYEEEERQRGNFPDRFSGHQFPNYSSELNVNALLLGDSALYLCASSLYTGASTDTQYFGPGTRLTVL.

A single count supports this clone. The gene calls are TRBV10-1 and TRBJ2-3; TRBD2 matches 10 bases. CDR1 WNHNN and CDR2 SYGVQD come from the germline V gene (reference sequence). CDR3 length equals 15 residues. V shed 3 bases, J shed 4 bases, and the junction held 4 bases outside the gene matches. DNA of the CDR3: TGCGCCAGCAGTGAAAGCGGGGGGGCCTCAGATACGCAGTATTTT. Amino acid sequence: CASSESGGASDTQYF.

CDR3 DNA sequence: TGTGCCAGCTCACCACCGTTGCGGGGGGGCCGGGTATCCTACAATGAGCAGTTCTTC. It encodes CASSPPLRGGRVSYNEQFF. The chain couples TRBV18 to TRBJ2-1, with 9 bases that match TRBD2. The CDR3 runs to 19 residues. Germline V gives CDR1 KGHSH, CDR2 LQKENI. V shed 0 bases and J 1 base; nucleotides not matched to a gene: 10.

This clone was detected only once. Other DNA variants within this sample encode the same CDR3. The CDR3, as DNA: TGTGCCAGTAGTATACCCGGGAACTATGGCTACACCTTC. Encoded protein: CASSIPGNYGYTF. The chain combines TRBV19 with TRBJ1-2; D not certain. Germline-derived CDR1 and CDR2 are LNHDA and SQIVND (reference sequence). Trimming pared 2 bases from V and 2 bases from J, leaving 6 bases between. The CDR3 runs 13 residues.

CDR3 amino acids: CASSLNRQETQYF. For the CDR3, the DNA is TGCGCCAGCAGTCTCAACAGACAAGAGACCCAGTACTTC. The V gene is TRBV5-1, the J gene TRBJ2-5, with unresolved D. This CDR3 contains 13 residues. Deletions cut 5 bases from V and 2 bases from J, with 10 bases between. The V gene's germline CDR1 is SGHRS and CDR2 YFSETQ.

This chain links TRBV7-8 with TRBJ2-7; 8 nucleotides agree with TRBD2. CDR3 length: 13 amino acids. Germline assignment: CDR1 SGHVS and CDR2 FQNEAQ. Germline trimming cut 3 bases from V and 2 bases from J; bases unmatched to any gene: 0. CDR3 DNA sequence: TGTGCCAGCAGCTTCGGGGGGGCCTACGAGCAGTACTTC. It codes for CASSFGGAYEQYF.

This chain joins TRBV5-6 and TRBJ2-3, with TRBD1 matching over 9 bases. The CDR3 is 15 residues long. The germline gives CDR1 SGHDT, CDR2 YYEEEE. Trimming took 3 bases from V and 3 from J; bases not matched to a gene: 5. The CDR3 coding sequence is TGTGCCAGCAGCTGGGGGACAGGGTTTACAGATACGCAGTATTTT. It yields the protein CASSWGTGFTDTQYF.

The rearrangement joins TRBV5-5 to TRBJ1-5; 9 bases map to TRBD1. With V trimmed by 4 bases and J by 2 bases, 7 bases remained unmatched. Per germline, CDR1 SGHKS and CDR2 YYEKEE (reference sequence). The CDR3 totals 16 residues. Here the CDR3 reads CASSPGWTGGNQPQHF. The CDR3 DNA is TGTGCCAGCAGCCCGGGCTGGACAGGGGGCAATCAGCCCCAGCATTTT. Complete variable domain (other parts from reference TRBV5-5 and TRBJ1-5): DAGVTQSPTHLIKTRGQQVTLRCSPISGHKSVSWYQQVLGQGPQFIFQYYEKEERGRGNFPDRFSARQFPNYSSELNVNALLLGDSALYLCASSPGWTGGNQPQHFGDGTRLSIL.